These T cell receptor beta chains were read from a single sample in a study of identical twins. Via MiXCR, TCRdb re-called the 5' RACE reads, giving one row per CDR3 protein. The data hold over 550,000 distinct CDR3 sequences, with roughly 7.2% observed a single time. This sample also belongs to another study, concerning yellow fever vaccine responses in identical twins.

Sequences were obtained from PBMCs. The receptors stem from a woman aged 18-29 years in good health. CDR3s include the opening cysteine and the closing phenylalanine or tryptophan. A D gene is named only where the DNA matches it firmly. Clone size is not always given. Where it is, it says once, few, many or a class for expanded clones.

CASSFSNYEQYF	TGTGCCAGCAGTTTTTCCAACTACGAGCAGTACTTC	TRBV28	.	TRBJ2-7	.
CASSASGERPYEQYF	TGCGCCAGCAGCGCAAGCGGAGAGCGGCCCTACGAGCAGTACTTC	TRBV5-1	.	TRBJ2-7	many
CASSTYGRGSQYTQYF	TGCGCCAGCAGCACATACGGTAGAGGGAGTCAATATACGCAGTATTTT	TRBV10-2	.	TRBJ2-3	.
CASSYSEWGELFF	TGTGCCAGCAGTTACTCGGAATGGGGGGAGCTGTTTTTT	TRBV6-6	.	TRBJ2-2	.
CCASQRRLAGQETQYF	TGCTGTGCTAGTCAGAGGCGGCTAGCGGGGCAAGAGACCCAGTACTTC	TRBV20-1	TRBD2	TRBJ2-5	once
CATSDLGVNYGYTF	TGTGCCACCAGTGATTTGGGGGTAAACTATGGCTACACCTTC	TRBV24-1	.	TRBJ1-2	few
CASRGQTSGNTIYF	TGTGCCAGCAGAGGACAGACCTCTGGAAACACCATATATTTT	TRBV12-3/TRBV12-4	.	TRBJ1-3	few
CASSGARAHEQYF	TGTGCCAGCAGTGGTGCGAGAGCCCACGAGCAGTACTTC	TRBV12-3/TRBV12-4	.	TRBJ2-7	few
CATGAGYSSGANVLTF	TGTGCCACCGGGGCAGGGTATTCCTCTGGGGCCAACGTCCTGACTTTC	TRBV27	.	TRBJ2-6	few
CATSDSGTGGAEQYF	TGTGCCACCAGTGATTCTGGGACAGGGGGCGCTGAGCAGTACTTC	TRBV24-1	TRBD1	TRBJ2-7	many
CASSPRHRGWRKLFF	TGTGCCAGCAGTCCACGACATAGGGGGTGGCGAAAACTGTTTTTT	TRBV28	.	TRBJ1-4	few
CASSAMDRGTEAFF	TGTGCCAGCAGTGCAATGGATAGGGGCACTGAAGCTTTCTTT	TRBV25-1	.	TRBJ1-1	.
CASRGDRRSSYEQYF	TGTGCCAGCAGGGGGGACAGGCGATCCTCCTACGAGCAGTACTTC	TRBV6-1	TRBD1	TRBJ2-7	few
CAVEAPTIAGRYTF	TGTGCCGTCGAGGCCCCTACTATCGCGGGTCGCTACACCTTC	TRBV10-3	.	TRBJ1-2	.
CASSNRDSNQPQHF	TGTGCCAGCAGTAACCGGGACAGCAATCAGCCCCAGCATTTT	TRBV12-3/TRBV12-4	.	TRBJ1-5	.
CAISERGLAGLGEQYF	TGTGCCATCAGTGAACGAGGGCTAGCGGGACTCGGCGAGCAGTACTTC	TRBV10-3	TRBD2	TRBJ2-7	.
CASTPWQGANEQFF	TGTGCCAGCACACCCTGGCAGGGGGCGAATGAGCAGTTCTTC	TRBV6-1	TRBD1	TRBJ2-1	.
CASSQRSPGELFF	TGTGCCAGCAGCCAACGGAGCCCCGGGGAGCTGTTTTTT	TRBV3-1	.	TRBJ2-2	many
CASRQQGAEQYF	TGTGCCAGCAGACAACAGGGTGCCGAGCAGTACTTC	TRBV12-3/TRBV12-4	.	TRBJ2-7	many
CASSPPARTGELFF	TGTGCCAGCTCACCACCGGCTCGGACCGGGGAGCTGTTTTTT	TRBV18	.	TRBJ2-2	.
CASSLDPGSNQPQHF	TGCGCCAGCAGCTTGGATCCGGGTAGCAATCAGCCCCAGCATTTT	TRBV5-1	.	TRBJ1-5	many
CASSSRDRDNEQFF	TGTGCCAGCAGCTCCCGGGACAGGGACAATGAGCAGTTCTTC	TRBV7-9	TRBD1	TRBJ2-1	.
CASSQPQGRETQYF	TGTGCCAGCAGCCAACCTCAGGGGAGAGAGACCCAGTACTTC	TRBV4-2	.	TRBJ2-5	few
CASSLIGRPYEQYF	TGCGCCAGCAGCCTCATCGGGAGGCCCTACGAGCAGTACTTC	TRBV4-1	TRBD2	TRBJ2-7	few
CASSWGGQLNSPLHF	TGTGCCAGCAGCTGGGGGGGACAGCTTAATTCACCCCTCCACTTT	TRBV5-6	TRBD1	TRBJ1-6	many
CASSLTGQGVSEAFF	TGTGCCAGCAGCTTAACGGGACAGGGTGTCTCTGAAGCTTTCTTT	TRBV7-3	TRBD1	TRBJ1-1	many
CASSPRWDPFTDTQYF	TGTGCCAGCTCACCAAGGTGGGACCCATTCACAGATACGCAGTATTTT	TRBV18	.	TRBJ2-3	few
CASSLSGQGAYGYTF	TGTGCCAGCAGCTTGAGTGGACAGGGGGCCTATGGCTACACCTTC	TRBV5-5	TRBD1	TRBJ1-2	.
CAVEGRGGYTF	TGTGCCGTCGAGGGGAGAGGAGGCTACACCTTC	TRBV6-6	.	TRBJ1-2	many
CSARGHRGPQETQYF	TGCAGTGCTAGAGGCCACAGGGGGCCCCAAGAGACCCAGTACTTC	TRBV20-1	TRBD1	TRBJ2-5	.
CASGLVPWPGELFF	TGTGCTAGTGGTTTGGTACCTTGGCCCGGGGAGCTGTTTTTT	TRBV12-5	.	TRBJ2-2	.
CASSPLGAQETQYF	TGTGCCAGCTCACCCCTTGGCGCACAAGAGACCCAGTACTTC	TRBV18	.	TRBJ2-5	.
CAISDPTGRTEAFF	TGTGCCATCAGTGACCCGACAGGGAGGACTGAAGCTTTCTTT	TRBV10-3	TRBD1	TRBJ1-1	few
CASGPFGGEQYF	TGTGCCAGCGGGCCCTTCGGGGGCGAGCAGTACTTC	TRBV7-2	.	TRBJ2-7	many
CSASGVREKLFF	TGCAGTGCTAGCGGGGTGCGAGAAAAACTGTTTTTT	TRBV20-1	.	TRBJ1-4	many
CSARDQGPGNTIYF	TGCAGTGCTAGAGACCAGGGACCCGGAAACACCATATATTTT	TRBV20-1	.	TRBJ1-3	many
CATSRDPSGGGDIQYF	TGTGCCACCAGCAGAGATCCCTCCGGGGGGGGGGACATTCAGTACTTC	TRBV15	TRBD2	TRBJ2-4	.
CASSSGLALYNEQFF	TGCGCCAGCAGCTCAGGACTAGCCCTCTACAATGAGCAGTTCTTC	TRBV5-1	TRBD2	TRBJ2-1	.
CASSALGGTDTQYF	TGTGCCAGCAGCGCCCTGGGGGGCACAGATACGCAGTATTTT	TRBV9	.	TRBJ2-3	.
CSARDPGQGNEQYF	TGCAGTGCTAGAGATCCGGGACAGGGGAACGAGCAGTACTTC	TRBV20-1	TRBD1	TRBJ2-7	.
CSAIRDTIYEQYF	TGCAGTGCTATCCGGGACACAATCTACGAGCAGTACTTC	TRBV20-1	.	TRBJ2-7	.
CASSVGNTIYF	TGTGCCAGCAGTGTGGGAAACACCATATATTTT	TRBV12-3/TRBV12-4	.	TRBJ1-3	many
CASSPGRGRSNEQFF	TGTGCCAGCAGCCCCGGGAGGGGGCGGTCCAATGAGCAGTTCTTC	TRBV12-3/TRBV12-4	.	TRBJ2-1	.
CASSARRGQLASYEQYF	TGTGCCAGCAGCGCCCGGAGGGGACAGTTGGCTTCCTACGAGCAGTACTTC	TRBV12-3/TRBV12-4	.	TRBJ2-7	.
CASRGLAGNLAGELFF	TGTGCCAGCAGAGGACTAGCGGGAAACCTGGCCGGGGAGCTGTTTTTT	TRBV12-3/TRBV12-4	TRBD2	TRBJ2-2	.
CASSLANRDSNYGYTF	TGTGCCAGCAGCTTGGCAAACCGGGACAGCAACTATGGCTACACCTTC	TRBV5-4	TRBD1	TRBJ1-2	.